Described below is a single T cell receptor (beta chain) sequence and its context. The authors' processing: It was from reference gene primer amplification that nucleated cell counts were estimated. Profiled with immunoSEQ multiplex PCR; TCRdb holds only in-frame clones, not every one. V, J and clone size are taken as reported in that table, and D and trimming were inferred from the DNA itself. The sample lists under 350,000 clones; 75% to 90% were seen once. The V gene lost 5 bases and the J gene lost 3 bases, with 17 bases spanning the gap. The CDR3 runs to 15 residues. Looked up from germline, CDR1 is SGHAT and CDR2 is FQNNGV. The sample comes from a study of blood T cell repertoires in COVID-19. At the level of the study: Sites across the United States, Italy and Spain contributed samples from acute and convalescent COVID-19. Sample material is recorded as cDNA or gDNA derived from T cells, B-cell-depleted T cells, or PBMCs.

The sample was peripheral blood. The receptor was derived from a man aged 40-50 years with acute or convalescent COVID-19. The gene calls are TRBV11-2 and TRBJ2-7; TRBD1 is a possible D gene (6 bases). The CDR3 bases are TGTGCCAGCAGCCCTGGACTGTGGGGACACTACGAGCAGTACTTC. It yields the protein CASSPGLWGHYEQYF.